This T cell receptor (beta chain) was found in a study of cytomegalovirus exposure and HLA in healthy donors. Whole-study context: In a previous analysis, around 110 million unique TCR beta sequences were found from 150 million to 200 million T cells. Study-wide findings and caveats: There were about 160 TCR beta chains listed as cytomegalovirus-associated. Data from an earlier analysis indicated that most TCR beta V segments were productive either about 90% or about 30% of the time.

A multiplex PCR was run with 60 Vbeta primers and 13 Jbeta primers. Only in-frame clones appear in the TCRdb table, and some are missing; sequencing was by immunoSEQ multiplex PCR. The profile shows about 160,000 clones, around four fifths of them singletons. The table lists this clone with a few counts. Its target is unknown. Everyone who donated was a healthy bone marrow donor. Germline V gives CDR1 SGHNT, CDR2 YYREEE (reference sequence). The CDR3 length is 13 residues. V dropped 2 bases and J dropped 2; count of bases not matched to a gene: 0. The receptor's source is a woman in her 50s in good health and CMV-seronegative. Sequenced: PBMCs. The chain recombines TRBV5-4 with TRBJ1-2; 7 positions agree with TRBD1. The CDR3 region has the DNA TGTGCCAGCAGCTTACAGGGGAACTATGGCTACACCTTC. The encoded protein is CASSLQGNYGYTF.